This note documents a single T cell receptor beta chain sequence. Assay used: immunoSEQ multiplex PCR; TCRdb lists only in-frame clones, some missing. This sample has around 50,000 clones, with around 90% found just once. Germline V lookup: CDR1 SGHRS, CDR2 YFSETQ. This CDR3 region has 14 residues. V trimming: 7 bases; J trimming: 2 bases; junction bases outside the gene matches: 4. The record originates from a study of blood T cell repertoires in COVID-19. Sequencing input: peripheral blood. The chain recombines TRBV5-1 with TRBJ2-3; 10 positions match TRBD2. The TCR comes from a man aged 65 to 85 with active COVID-19. The CDR3 sequence: CASERGGFTDTQYF. The CDR3 nucleotides are TGCGCCAGCGAGCGGGGGGGATTCACAGATACGCAGTATTTT.